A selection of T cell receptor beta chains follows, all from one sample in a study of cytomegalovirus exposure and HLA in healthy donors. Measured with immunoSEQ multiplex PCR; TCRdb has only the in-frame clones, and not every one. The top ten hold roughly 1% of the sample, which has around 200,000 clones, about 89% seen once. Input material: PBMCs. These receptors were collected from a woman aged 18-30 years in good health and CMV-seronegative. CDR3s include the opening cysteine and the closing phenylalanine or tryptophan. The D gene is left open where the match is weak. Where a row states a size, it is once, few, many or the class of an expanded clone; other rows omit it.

cdr3_nt: TGTGCCATCAGTGAGTGGGGACAGGCCTCAGGCCACGAGCAGTACTTC
cdr3_aa: CAISEWGQASGHEQYF
clone_size: .
d_call: TRBD1
v_call: TRBV10-3
j_call: TRBJ2-7
cdr3_length: 16

cdr3_nt: TGTTCCAGCAGCTTCGGGCTAGCGGGAAGCTCCTACAATGAGCAGTTCTTC
cdr3_aa: CSSSFGLAGSSYNEQFF
clone_size: .
d_call: TRBD2
v_call: TRBV7-9
j_call: TRBJ2-1
cdr3_length: 17

cdr3_nt: TGTGCCAGCAACACCGGGACTAGCGGTGTGGAGACCCAGTACTTC
cdr3_aa: CASNTGTSGVETQYF
clone_size: .
d_call: TRBD2
v_call: TRBV2
j_call: TRBJ2-5
cdr3_length: 15

cdr3_nt: TGTGCCAGCGCGCGACAGGGCCGGGGCTATGGCTACACCTTC
cdr3_aa: CASARQGRGYGYTF
clone_size: .
d_call: TRBD1
v_call: TRBV27
j_call: TRBJ1-2
cdr3_length: 14

cdr3_nt: TGTGCCAGCAGCCAAGTACCCAGTACCGCGCAGTATTTT
cdr3_aa: CASSQVPSTAQYF
clone_size: .
d_call: .
v_call: TRBV4-2
j_call: TRBJ2-3
cdr3_length: 13

cdr3_nt: TGCGCCAGCAGCCGAGAGCGGGGGACTACGAACACCGGGGAGCTGTTTTTT
cdr3_aa: CASSRERGTTNTGELFF
clone_size: .
d_call: TRBD2
v_call: TRBV4-1
j_call: TRBJ2-2
cdr3_length: 17

cdr3_nt: TGTGCCAGCAGTTCGGACAGGGGAACAAATGAGCAGTTCTTC
cdr3_aa: CASSSDRGTNEQFF
clone_size: .
d_call: TRBD1
v_call: TRBV27
j_call: TRBJ2-1
cdr3_length: 14

cdr3_nt: TGTGCCATCAGTGAGTCTGGGGGCCCCACGAGTTTCTACAATGAGCAGTTCTTC
cdr3_aa: CAISESGGPTSFYNEQFF
clone_size: .
d_call: .
v_call: TRBV10-3
j_call: TRBJ2-1
cdr3_length: 18

cdr3_nt: TGTGCCAGCAGCCCAATGTGGCGGGAGTCTACAGATACGCAGTATTTT
cdr3_aa: CASSPMWRESTDTQYF
clone_size: .
d_call: TRBD2
v_call: TRBV11-2
j_call: TRBJ2-3
cdr3_length: 16

cdr3_nt: TGTGCCAGCAGCCCAGACAGAAACACCGGGGAGCTGTTTTTT
cdr3_aa: CASSPDRNTGELFF
clone_size: .
d_call: .
v_call: TRBV11-3
j_call: TRBJ2-2
cdr3_length: 14

cdr3_nt: TGCGCCAGCAGCCAAGAGGCGGTTGGGGGGGGGCCCAGAGGTACCCAGTACTTC
cdr3_aa: CASSQEAVGGGPRGTQYF
clone_size: .
d_call: .
v_call: TRBV4-3
j_call: TRBJ2-5
cdr3_length: 18

cdr3_nt: TGTGCCAGCAGCCCCCTCGGGGGTGGGACTGAAGCTTTCTTT
cdr3_aa: CASSPLGGGTEAFF
clone_size: .
d_call: .
v_call: TRBV7-6
j_call: TRBJ1-1
cdr3_length: 14

cdr3_nt: TGTGCCAGTACCCTAGGGGTCACGCAGTATTTT
cdr3_aa: CASTLGVTQYF
clone_size: .
d_call: .
v_call: TRBV19
j_call: TRBJ2-3
cdr3_length: 11

cdr3_nt: TGTGCCAGTAGTAGGTGGACAGGGAACACTGAAGCTTTCTTT
cdr3_aa: CASSRWTGNTEAFF
clone_size: few
d_call: TRBD1
v_call: TRBV19
j_call: TRBJ1-1
cdr3_length: 14

cdr3_nt: TGTGCCAGCAGTGTCCAGGGGGCTCGGGGCTACACCTTC
cdr3_aa: CASSVQGARGYTF
clone_size: .
d_call: TRBD1
v_call: TRBV27
j_call: TRBJ1-2
cdr3_length: 13

cdr3_nt: TGTGCCAGCAGTGTCGCGGGGGGGAACACCATATATTTT
cdr3_aa: CASSVAGGNTIYF
clone_size: .
d_call: .
v_call: TRBV2
j_call: TRBJ1-3
cdr3_length: 13

cdr3_nt: TGTGCCAGCAGCCCAGAGGGACTAGCAAACGAGCAGTTCTTC
cdr3_aa: CASSPEGLANEQFF
clone_size: .
d_call: TRBD2
v_call: TRBV11-3
j_call: TRBJ2-1
cdr3_length: 14

cdr3_nt: TGTGCCAGCTCACCAAATTCTTTCTCCTACAATGAGCAGTTCTTC
cdr3_aa: CASSPNSFSYNEQFF
clone_size: .
d_call: .
v_call: TRBV18
j_call: TRBJ2-1
cdr3_length: 15

cdr3_nt: TGTGCCAGCAGCGTAACAGGGTCCTATGGCTACACCTTC
cdr3_aa: CASSVTGSYGYTF
clone_size: .
d_call: .
v_call: TRBV9
j_call: TRBJ1-2
cdr3_length: 13

cdr3_nt: TGTGCCAGCAGCGCACCCAGGGGGAAGGCTGAAGCTTTCTTT
cdr3_aa: CASSAPRGKAEAFF
clone_size: once
d_call: TRBD1
v_call: TRBV9
j_call: TRBJ1-1
cdr3_length: 14

cdr3_nt: TGCGCCAGCAGCTTGAGTCGACTAGCGGGACATGAGCAGTTCTTC
cdr3_aa: CASSLSRLAGHEQFF
clone_size: .
d_call: TRBD2
v_call: TRBV5-1
j_call: TRBJ2-1
cdr3_length: 15

cdr3_nt: TGTGCCATCAGGGCAACAGGGGCAGATACGCAGTATTTT
cdr3_aa: CAIRATGADTQYF
clone_size: .
d_call: TRBD1
v_call: TRBV10-3
j_call: TRBJ2-3
cdr3_length: 13

cdr3_nt: TGTGCCAGCAGGGAAAACACTGAAGCTTTCTTT
cdr3_aa: CASRENTEAFF
clone_size: .
d_call: .
v_call: TRBV19
j_call: TRBJ1-1
cdr3_length: 11

cdr3_nt: TGTGCCAGCAGTCCGGCTGGGACAGGGGGATACAATGAGCAGTTCTTC
cdr3_aa: CASSPAGTGGYNEQFF
clone_size: .
d_call: TRBD1
v_call: TRBV28
j_call: TRBJ2-1
cdr3_length: 16

cdr3_nt: TGCAGCGTTGCAAGTGGGGCCAGGGCGGTTAACTATGGCTACACCTTC
cdr3_aa: CSVASGARAVNYGYTF
clone_size: .
d_call: .
v_call: TRBV29-1
j_call: TRBJ1-2
cdr3_length: 16

cdr3_nt: TGCGCCAGCAGCCAAGTTGGCGGATTTGGCACAGATACGCAGTATTTT
cdr3_aa: CASSQVGGFGTDTQYF
clone_size: .
d_call: .
v_call: TRBV4-1
j_call: TRBJ2-3
cdr3_length: 16

cdr3_nt: TGTGCCAGCAGTGAAAACAGGGGGCGTAACTATGGCTACACCTTC
cdr3_aa: CASSENRGRNYGYTF
clone_size: .
d_call: TRBD1
v_call: TRBV2
j_call: TRBJ1-2
cdr3_length: 15

cdr3_nt: TGTGCCTGGTGTCTAGCGGGAGGTTCCCAGACGAATACGCAGTATTTT
cdr3_aa: CAWCLAGGSQTNTQYF
clone_size: once
d_call: TRBD2
v_call: TRBV30
j_call: TRBJ2-3
cdr3_length: 16

cdr3_nt: TGTGCCAGCAGCTTCGAAACGGGGGGGCCGGGGGGAAAACTGTTTTTT
cdr3_aa: CASSFETGGPGGKLFF
clone_size: .
d_call: .
v_call: TRBV7-2
j_call: TRBJ1-4
cdr3_length: 16